The 18 T cell receptor beta chains presented below share a single source sample, sequenced in a study of siplizumab effects on memory and regulatory T cells. The assay was immunoSEQ multiplex PCR, and TCRdb's table has in-frame clones only and misses some. The sample has tens of thousands of clones; over 80% are singletons. Source material: memory CD4+ T cells sorted from blood. These receptors were obtained from a human donor in good health.

The CDR3 reads CASSLGGSNTGELFF. The DNA for the CDR3 is TGTGCCAGCAGTTTAGGCGGTTCGAACACCGGGGAGCTGTTTTTT. The chain carries TRBV6-5 and TRBJ2-2; D not resolved. Trimming cost V 4 bases and J 0 bases, with 9 bases left between them. The CDR3 is 15 residues long. Germline-derived CDR1 and CDR2 are MNHEY and SVGAGI.

V usage is TRBV6-1 and J usage is TRBJ1-2, with a weak D call TRBD1 (6 bases). Germline lookup yields CDR1 MNHNS and CDR2 SASEGT. V lost 6 bases and J 2 bases, leaving 10 bases between the germline ends. The CDR3 is 13 residues long. CDR3 in amino acids: CASSFTGNYGYTF. In DNA, the CDR3 is TGTGCCAGCAGCTTTACAGGGAACTATGGCTACACCTTC.

V and J are TRBV7-2 and TRBJ1-1; D gene unclear. Germline V gives CDR1 SGHTA, CDR2 FQGNSA. V was trimmed by 5 bases and J by 4 bases, leaving 11 bases between them. This CDR3 has 13 residues. The CDR3 is CASSRGGSTEAFF. CDR3 nucleotides: TGTGCCAGCAGCCGCGGCGGGAGCACTGAAGCTTTCTTT.

This chain joins TRBV5-4 and TRBJ2-7, with 7 positions matching TRBD2. V shed 2 bases and J 3 bases; nucleotides not matched to a gene: 2. Germline V lookup: CDR1 SGHNT, CDR2 YYREEE (reference sequence). The CDR3 spans 13 residues. In DNA form, the CDR3 reads TGTGCCAGCAGCTTAGAGCGGGGCTACGAGCAGTACTTC. This codes for CASSLERGYEQYF.

The gene calls are TRBV27 and TRBJ2-2; 7 bases fit TRBD2. This CDR3 has 15 residues. Unmatched junction bases numbered 10, after V lost 7 bases and J lost 5 bases. Germline CDR1 MNHEY, CDR2 SMNVEV (reference sequence). The CDR3 DNA reads TGTGCCAGCACCCGGGGGGATAAGAGGACCGGGGAGCTGTTTTTT. This gives the protein CASTRGDKRTGELFF.

This chain connects TRBV11-3 to TRBJ2-2; D may be TRBD1 (6 bases). This CDR3 has 14 amino acids. Between the trimmed V and J ends, which lost 5 bases and 13 bases, there was a span of 20 bases. The germline V gene has CDR1 SGHNT and CDR2 YENEEA. This CDR3 reads CASSLTAGATALFF. CDR3 in DNA: TGTGCCAGCAGCCTGACTGCAGGGGCGACCGCGCTGTTTTTT.

V gene TRBV5-1 combines with J gene TRBJ2-5; 9 positions agree with TRBD1. The germline V gene encodes CDR1 SGHRS and CDR2 YFSETQ. The CDR3 loop spans 14 amino acids. Unmatched junction bases numbered 4, after V lost 4 bases and J lost 3 bases. The CDR3 is CASSTGQGKETQYF. DNA for the CDR3: TGCGCCAGCAGCACCGGACAGGGGAAAGAGACCCAGTACTTC.

The J gene is TRBJ2-7, the V gene TRBV10-3; 8 bases match TRBD2. Germline CDR1 ENHRY, CDR2 SYGVKD. CDR3 length: 20 amino acids. The V gene end was trimmed by 7 bases and the J gene end by 6 bases; junction bases not matched to a gene: 29. This CDR3 is CAITTSSTRTLTGGLGEQYF. CDR3 nucleotide sequence: TGTGCCATCACCACATCCTCCACCAGAACTCTAACGGGAGGGCTGGGCGAGCAGTACTTC.

This rearrangement joins TRBV10-3 to TRBJ2-2; D call uncertain. Per the germline V gene, CDR1 is ENHRY and CDR2 is SYGVKD. The V end was cut by 5 bases, the J end by 6 bases, with 13 bases between. The CDR3 is made up of 14 amino acids. The CDR3 coding sequence is TGTGCCATCAGTCACGGGTCCGCCGCCGGGGAGCTGTTTTTT. Protein sequence: CAISHGSAAGELFF.

The chain links TRBV5-1 to TRBJ2-2; tentatively, D is TRBD1 (6 bases). Per germline, CDR1 SGHRS and CDR2 YFSETQ. The CDR3 consists of 16 residues. V gave up 1 base and J gave up 1 base, with 11 bases separating them. The CDR3 loop is CASSLSPQGNTGELFF. DNA for the CDR3: TGCGCCAGCAGCTTGTCTCCACAGGGGAACACCGGGGAGCTGTTTTTT.

This clone was recorded a few times. The chain combines TRBV18 with TRBJ1-3; 7 bases are a match to TRBD1. The V and J ends lost 6 bases and 0 bases, in that order; junction bases with no gene match: 8. The CDR3 totals 16 residues. In germline, CDR1 is KGHSH, CDR2 LQKENI. The DNA for the CDR3 is TGTGCCAGCTCGCGTCCTACAGGGGTCTCTGGAAACACCATATATTTT. This translates into CASSRPTGVSGNTIYF.

The sample holds one count of this clone. V usage is TRBV9 and J usage is TRBJ2-1; 7 bases fit TRBD2. The germline CDR1 and CDR2 sequences are SGDLS and YYNGEE. Trimming removed 0 bases from V and 6 bases from J; junction bases left unmatched: 3. CDR3 length: 14 residues. The CDR3 loop is CASSVEGGANEQFF. The CDR3 DNA reads TGTGCCAGCAGCGTAGAGGGAGGGGCCAATGAGCAGTTCTTC.

This rearrangement joins TRBV19 to TRBJ1-1; possible D gene TRBD1, 5 bases. This CDR3 region has 15 residues. Trimming cost V 1 base and J 3 bases, with 12 bases left between them. CDR1 LNHDA and CDR2 SQIVND come from the germline V gene (reference sequence). CDR3 residues: CASSIVGAWDTEAFF. The DNA of the CDR3 is TGTGCCAGTAGTATAGTCGGGGCTTGGGACACTGAAGCTTTCTTT.

The J gene is TRBJ2-5, the V gene TRBV6-6; D not resolved. Germline loops: CDR1 MNHNY, CDR2 SVGAGI (reference sequence). Deletions cut 7 bases from V and 5 bases from J, with 8 bases between. The CDR3 loop spans 11 amino acids. The CDR3 coding sequence is TGTGCCAGCAAATTGAGGGAGACCCAGTACTTC. Its translation: CASKLRETQYF.

This rearrangement joins TRBV19 to TRBJ1-3; no clear D gene. This CDR3 is 14 amino acids long. V lost 5 bases and J 4 bases, leaving 12 bases between the germline ends. The germline gives CDR1 LNHDA, CDR2 SQIVND (reference sequence). This CDR3 reads CASSYDMVGNTIYF. CDR3 DNA sequence: TGTGCCAGTAGTTACGACATGGTAGGAAACACCATATATTTT.

This rearrangement joins TRBV4-1 to TRBJ2-5, with D perhaps TRBD2 (5 bases). Germline-derived CDR1 and CDR2 are MGHRA and YSYEKL. V lost 0 bases, J lost 5 bases, and 10 bases lay in between. CDR3 length equals 14 residues. Here the CDR3 reads CASSQDRGTETQYF. Written as DNA, the CDR3 is TGCGCCAGCAGCCAAGATCGGGGTACGGAGACCCAGTACTTC.

The chain couples TRBV6-5 to TRBJ1-5; weak D call: TRBD1 (6 bases). From germline, CDR1 is MNHEY and CDR2 SVGAGI. The CDR3 extends over 14 amino acids. Trimming took 9 bases from V and 5 from J, leaving 17 bases between them. CDR3 bases: TGTGCCAGTGGATGGGGGGCCGGGGATCAGCCCCAGCATTTT. Protein sequence: CASGWGAGDQPQHF.

This chain connects TRBV2 to TRBJ1-6, with D unresolved. The V gene's germline CDR1 is SNHLY and CDR2 FYNNEI. V shed 9 bases and J shed 1 base, with 25 bases lying between them. CDR3 length: 19 residues. In DNA, the CDR3 is TGTGCCAGGGGGAGGAGGGTAATGTTAATCTCTTCCTATAATTCACCCCTCCACTTT. It encodes CARGRRVMLISSYNSPLHF.